This is a list of T cell receptor beta chains from one sample in a study of cytomegalovirus exposure and HLA in healthy donors. Profiled with immunoSEQ multiplex PCR; TCRdb holds only in-frame clones, not every one. The sample carries fewer than 250,000 clones, less than 85% recorded once. The sequenced sample consisted of PBMCs. These receptors all stem from a girl aged 2-10 years in good health and CMV-seronegative. CDR3s include the opening cysteine and the closing phenylalanine or tryptophan. The order of the fields is D gene, clone size, J gene, V gene, CDR3 protein, CDR3 DNA. D genes are given only for firm matches. Clone sizes are given selectively: once, few, many, or a class where the clone is expanded.

D gene: -
clone size: -
J gene: TRBJ2-6
V gene: TRBV29-1
CDR3 protein: CSVRTNGANVLTF
CDR3 DNA: TGCAGCGTCCGGACTAACGGGGCCAACGTCCTGACTTTC

D gene: -
clone size: -
J gene: TRBJ2-1
V gene: TRBV4-2
CDR3 protein: CASSQIQGEQFF
CDR3 DNA: TGTGCCAGCAGCCAGATACAGGGCGAGCAGTTCTTC

D gene: -
clone size: -
J gene: TRBJ2-7
V gene: TRBV6-5
CDR3 protein: CASRSPLSMEQYF
CDR3 DNA: TGTGCCAGCAGGTCCCCGCTTAGTATGGAGCAGTACTTC

D gene: -
clone size: -
J gene: TRBJ1-2
V gene: TRBV6-1
CDR3 protein: CASSELGEFDGYTF
CDR3 DNA: TGTGCCAGCAGTGAACTTGGGGAGTTCGATGGCTACACCTTC

D gene: TRBD1
clone size: -
J gene: TRBJ2-1
V gene: TRBV4-2
CDR3 protein: CASSQDRQGAYNEQFF
CDR3 DNA: TGTGCCAGCAGCCAAGACCGACAGGGGGCTTACAATGAGCAGTTCTTC

D gene: TRBD1
clone size: -
J gene: TRBJ1-1
V gene: TRBV6-1
CDR3 protein: CASSEAGGGATTEAFF
CDR3 DNA: TGTGCCAGCAGTGAAGCTGGAGGGGGCGCGACCACTGAAGCTTTCTTT

D gene: TRBD1
clone size: -
J gene: TRBJ2-2
V gene: TRBV7-9
CDR3 protein: CAITQGASNTGELFF
CDR3 DNA: TGTGCCATAACACAGGGGGCTTCGAACACCGGGGAGCTGTTTTTT

D gene: -
clone size: few
J gene: TRBJ1-4
V gene: TRBV6-1
CDR3 protein: CASSSGFVDEKLFF
CDR3 DNA: TGTGCCAGCAGTTCAGGGTTTGTCGATGAAAAACTGTTTTTT

D gene: TRBD2
clone size: -
J gene: TRBJ2-5
V gene: TRBV5-1
CDR3 protein: CASTRISGVRQETQYF
CDR3 DNA: TGCGCCAGCACCAGAATTAGCGGGGTGCGTCAAGAGACCCAGTACTTC

D gene: TRBD2
clone size: -
J gene: TRBJ2-2
V gene: TRBV7-7
CDR3 protein: CASAQGRGDAGELFF
CDR3 DNA: TGTGCCAGCGCCCAAGGGCGGGGGGATGCCGGGGAGCTGTTTTTT

D gene: -
clone size: few
J gene: TRBJ2-7
V gene: TRBV5-6
CDR3 protein: CASSLVAVYSYEQYF
CDR3 DNA: TGTGCCAGCAGCTTGGTGGCAGTTTATTCCTACGAGCAGTACTTC

D gene: -
clone size: -
J gene: TRBJ1-5
V gene: TRBV18
CDR3 protein: CASSRQGGVNQPQHF
CDR3 DNA: TGTGCCAGCTCTCGCCAGGGAGGGGTAAATCAGCCCCAGCATTTT

D gene: TRBD1
clone size: -
J gene: TRBJ1-2
V gene: TRBV14
CDR3 protein: CASSHLRQGTTWGYTF
CDR3 DNA: TGTGCCAGCAGCCACCTACGACAGGGGACAACCTGGGGCTACACCTTC

D gene: TRBD2
clone size: few
J gene: TRBJ2-1
V gene: TRBV5-6
CDR3 protein: CASSWGLAGALEQFF
CDR3 DNA: TGTGCCAGCAGCTGGGGACTAGCGGGAGCGCTTGAGCAGTTCTTC

D gene: -
clone size: -
J gene: TRBJ1-6
V gene: TRBV9
CDR3 protein: CASSVAGSPLHF
CDR3 DNA: TGTGCCAGCAGCGTAGCAGGATCACCCCTCCACTTT

D gene: TRBD1
clone size: -
J gene: TRBJ2-5
V gene: TRBV9
CDR3 protein: CASSPGGTGRETQYF
CDR3 DNA: TGTGCCAGCAGCCCCGGAGGGACAGGGAGAGAGACCCAGTACTTC

D gene: TRBD1
clone size: few
J gene: TRBJ1-6
V gene: TRBV6-5
CDR3 protein: CASGQEWNSPLHF
CDR3 DNA: TGTGCCAGCGGACAGGAGTGGAATTCACCCCTCCACTTT

D gene: -
clone size: -
J gene: TRBJ2-7
V gene: TRBV2
CDR3 protein: CASSEQFYEQYF
CDR3 DNA: TGTGCCAGCAGTGAACAGTTCTACGAGCAGTACTTC

D gene: TRBD2
clone size: -
J gene: TRBJ2-3
V gene: TRBV5-6
CDR3 protein: CASSQGLAVPTDTQYF
CDR3 DNA: TGTGCCAGCAGCCAAGGACTAGCGGTACCCACAGATACGCAGTATTTT

D gene: -
clone size: once
J gene: TRBJ2-7
V gene: TRBV27
CDR3 protein: CASSLGPSASYEQYF
CDR3 DNA: TGTGCCAGCAGTTTAGGGCCCTCAGCAAGCTACGAGCAGTACTTC

D gene: TRBD1
clone size: -
J gene: TRBJ2-7
V gene: TRBV5-6
CDR3 protein: CASSPRDRGGEQYF
CDR3 DNA: TGTGCCAGCAGCCCCCGGGACAGGGGTGGAGAGCAGTACTTC

D gene: -
clone size: -
J gene: TRBJ1-6
V gene: TRBV25-1
CDR3 protein: CASSEAGGFYNSPLHF
CDR3 DNA: TGTGCCAGCAGTGAAGCGGGCGGCTTCTATAATTCACCCCTCCACTTT

D gene: TRBD1
clone size: -
J gene: TRBJ1-1
V gene: TRBV4-1
CDR3 protein: CASSLKRTGNTEAFF
CDR3 DNA: TGCGCCAGCAGCCTAAAGAGGACAGGGAACACTGAAGCTTTCTTT

D gene: TRBD1
clone size: -
J gene: TRBJ1-2
V gene: TRBV6-5
CDR3 protein: CASSRDRAYGYTF
CDR3 DNA: TGTGCCAGCAGTAGGGACAGGGCCTATGGCTACACCTTC

D gene: TRBD2
clone size: -
J gene: TRBJ2-1
V gene: TRBV4-1
CDR3 protein: CASSSYRTSANHEQFF
CDR3 DNA: TGCGCCAGCAGCTCATACCGGACTAGCGCTAACCATGAGCAGTTCTTC

D gene: TRBD2
clone size: -
J gene: TRBJ2-7
V gene: TRBV30
CDR3 protein: CAWSNSGRGEQYF
CDR3 DNA: TGTGCCTGGAGCAATAGCGGGAGGGGCGAGCAGTACTTC

D gene: -
clone size: -
J gene: TRBJ1-2
V gene: TRBV6-1
CDR3 protein: CASTRARQGYGYTF
CDR3 DNA: TGTGCCAGCACGAGGGCACGCCAGGGGTATGGCTACACCTTC

D gene: TRBD1
clone size: -
J gene: TRBJ1-6
V gene: TRBV15
CDR3 protein: CATSREETGGKSPLHF
CDR3 DNA: TGTGCCACCAGCAGAGAAGAAACAGGGGGCAAATCACCCCTCCACTTT